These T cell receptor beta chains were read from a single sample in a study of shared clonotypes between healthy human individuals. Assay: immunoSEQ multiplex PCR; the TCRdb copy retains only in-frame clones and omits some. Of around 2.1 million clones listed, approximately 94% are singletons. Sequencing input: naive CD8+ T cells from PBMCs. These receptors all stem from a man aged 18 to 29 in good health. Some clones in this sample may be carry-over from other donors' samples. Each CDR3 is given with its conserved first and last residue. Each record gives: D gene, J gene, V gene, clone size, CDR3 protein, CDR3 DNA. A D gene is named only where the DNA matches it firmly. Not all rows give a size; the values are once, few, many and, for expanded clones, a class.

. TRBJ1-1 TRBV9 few CASSVEQKNTEAFF TGTGCCAGCAGCGTAGAGCAGAAAAACACTGAAGCTTTCTTT
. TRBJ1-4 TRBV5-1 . CASSGRGENEKLFF TGCGCCAGCAGCGGAAGAGGGGAGAATGAAAAACTGTTTTTT
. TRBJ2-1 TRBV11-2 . CASTSVGSYNEQFF TGTGCCAGCACTTCCGTGGGCTCCTACAATGAGCAGTTCTTC
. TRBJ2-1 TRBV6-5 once CASSRDNPAGEQFF TGTGCCAGCAGTCGGGACAACCCCGCCGGGGAGCAGTTCTTC
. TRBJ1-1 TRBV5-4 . CASSRGTEAFF TGTGCCAGCAGCAGGGGTACTGAAGCTTTCTTT
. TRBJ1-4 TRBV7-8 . CASSLAEGLDEKLFF TGTGCCAGCAGCTTAGCGGAGGGTTTGGATGAAAAACTGTTTTTT
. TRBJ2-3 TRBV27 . CGSRGGLLVTQYF TGTGGCTCCCGGGGAGGACTACTTGTTACGCAGTATTTT
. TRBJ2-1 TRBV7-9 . CASSLPEQFF TGTGCCAGCAGTTTGCCGGAGCAGTTCTTC
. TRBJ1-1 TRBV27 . CASSLVGGSSRMWGNTEAFF TGTGCCAGCAGTTTAGTGGGTGGGAGCTCTCGGATGTGGGGGAACACTGAAGCTTTCTTT
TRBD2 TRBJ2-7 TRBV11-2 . CASSLGVRGRAYEQYF TGTGCCAGCAGCTTAGGGGTTCGCGGGAGGGCCTACGAGCAGTACTTC
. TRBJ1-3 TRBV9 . CASSANGPANTIYF TGTGCCAGCAGCGCCAATGGACCGGCAAACACCATATATTTT
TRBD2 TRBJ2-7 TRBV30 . CAGGLAGTYEQYF TGTGCCGGTGGACTAGCGGGGACCTACGAGCAGTACTTC
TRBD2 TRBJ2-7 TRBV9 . CASSVGSGRDEQYF TGTGCCAGCAGCGTAGGGAGCGGGAGGGACGAGCAGTACTTC
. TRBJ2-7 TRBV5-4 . CASSSFSGSPYEQYF TGTGCCAGCAGCTCCTTTAGCGGTAGCCCCTACGAGCAGTACTTC
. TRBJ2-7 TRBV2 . CASSDWHSPPYEQYF TGTGCCAGCAGTGACTGGCACTCCCCTCCCTACGAGCAGTACTTC
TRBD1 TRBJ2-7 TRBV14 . CASSSSDRGGLAVTPGSYEQYF TGTGCCAGCAGCTCCTCGGACAGGGGTGGGCTAGCGGTAACTCCAGGATCCTACGAGCAGTACTTC
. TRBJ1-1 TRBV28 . CASRAGLMNTEAFF TGTGCCAGCAGAGCCGGGCTCATGAACACTGAAGCTTTCTTT
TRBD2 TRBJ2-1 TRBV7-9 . CASTTSGSSYNEQFF TGTGCCAGCACCACTAGCGGGAGCTCCTACAATGAGCAGTTCTTC
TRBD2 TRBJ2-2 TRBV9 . CASSPLGGGPGGELFF TGTGCCAGCAGCCCTTTGGGGGGAGGGCCCGGCGGGGAGCTGTTTTTT
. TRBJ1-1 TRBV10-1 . CASRLGGSRAFF TGCGCCAGCAGGTTAGGGGGGTCACGAGCTTTCTTT
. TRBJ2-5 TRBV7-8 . CASRVVQVVETQYF TGTGCCAGCAGGGTAGTCCAGGTGGTGGAGACCCAGTACTTC
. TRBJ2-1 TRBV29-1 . CSHSGSSYNEQFF TGCAGCCATTCGGGCAGCTCCTACAATGAGCAGTTCTTC
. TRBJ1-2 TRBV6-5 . CASSYRQAHLNYGYTF TGTGCCAGCAGTTACCGGCAGGCCCACCTCAACTATGGCTACACCTTC
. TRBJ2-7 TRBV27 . CASSLSWMGARDEQYF TGTGCCAGCAGTTTATCATGGATGGGCGCGAGGGACGAGCAGTACTTC
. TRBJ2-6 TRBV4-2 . CATIKSGANVLTF TGTGCCACCATTAAATCTGGGGCCAACGTCCTGACTTTC
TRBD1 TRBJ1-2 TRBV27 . CASSPRDRINYGYTF TGTGCCAGCAGTCCCAGGGACAGGATTAACTATGGCTACACCTTC
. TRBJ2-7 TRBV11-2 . CASRVLAAQYF TGTGCCAGCAGGGTGTTGGCAGCTCAGTACTTC
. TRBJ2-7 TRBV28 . CASSTGREGEAARGQYF TGTGCCAGCAGTACGGGGCGGGAAGGGGAGGCCGCTCGGGGGCAGTACTTC
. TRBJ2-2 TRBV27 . CASSFYSLTNTGELFF TGTGCCAGCAGTTTTTACAGCCTTACGAACACCGGGGAGCTGTTTTTT
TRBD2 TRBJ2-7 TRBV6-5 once CASSPGLAGGSEQYF TGTGCCAGCAGCCCAGGACTAGCGGGAGGCTCCGAGCAGTACTTC
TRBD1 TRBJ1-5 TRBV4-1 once CASSQVTGGRSQPQHF TGCGCCAGCAGCCAGGTGACAGGGGGAAGAAGTCAGCCCCAGCATTTT
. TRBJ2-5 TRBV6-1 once CASSTDRDYQETQYF TGTGCCAGCAGCACTGACAGGGACTACCAAGAGACCCAGTACTTC
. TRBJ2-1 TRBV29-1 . CSVVEWRPTADEQFF TGCAGCGTTGTTGAATGGCGACCCACGGCGGATGAGCAGTTCTTC
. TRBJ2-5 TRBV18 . CASSLVGGEAETQYF TGTGCCAGCTCACTAGTGGGAGGCGAAGCAGAGACCCAGTACTTC
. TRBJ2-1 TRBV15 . CATSSKRANNEQFF TGTGCCACCAGCAGCAAGCGGGCTAACAATGAGCAGTTCTTC
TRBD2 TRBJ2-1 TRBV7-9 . CASSDGLAGVTDEQFF TGTGCCAGCAGCGACGGACTAGCGGGAGTTACGGATGAGCAGTTCTTC
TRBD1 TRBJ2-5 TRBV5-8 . CASSLALTDRAQETQYF TGTGCCAGCAGCTTGGCGCTTACCGACAGGGCCCAAGAGACCCAGTACTTC
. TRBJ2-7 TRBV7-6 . CASTFRGEQYF TGTGCCAGCACCTTCCGTGGTGAGCAGTACTTC
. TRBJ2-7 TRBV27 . CASSDISYEQYF TGTGCCAGCAGTGACATTTCCTACGAGCAGTACTTC
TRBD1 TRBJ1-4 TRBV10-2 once CASSELGTGYEKLFF TGCGCCAGCAGTGAGTTAGGGACAGGTTACGAAAAACTGTTTTTT